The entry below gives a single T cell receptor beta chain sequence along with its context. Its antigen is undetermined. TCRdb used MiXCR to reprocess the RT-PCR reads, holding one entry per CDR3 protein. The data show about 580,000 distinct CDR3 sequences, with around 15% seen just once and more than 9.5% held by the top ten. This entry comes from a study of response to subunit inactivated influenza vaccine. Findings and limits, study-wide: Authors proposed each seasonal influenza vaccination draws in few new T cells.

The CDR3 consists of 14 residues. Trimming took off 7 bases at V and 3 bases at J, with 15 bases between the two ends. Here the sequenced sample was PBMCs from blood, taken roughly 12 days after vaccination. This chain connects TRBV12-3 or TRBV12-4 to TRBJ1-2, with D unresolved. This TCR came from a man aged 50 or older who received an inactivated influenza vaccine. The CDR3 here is CASTFGATDYGYTF. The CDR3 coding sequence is TGTGCCAGCACCTTCGGCGCGACGGACTATGGCTACACCTTC.